This T cell receptor (beta chain) is drawn from a study of blood T cell repertoires in COVID-19. Whole-study context: The samples span acute and convalescent COVID-19 from the United States, Italy and Spain. In each case, the material was cDNA or gDNA derived from T cells, B-cell-depleted T cells, or PBMCs.

Original handling: Nucleated cell number was recorded as an estimate derived from reference gene primer amplification. The assay was immunoSEQ multiplex PCR, and TCRdb's table has in-frame clones only and misses some. V, J and clone size were drawn from that table, and D and trimming were deduced from the DNA. The sample yields fewer than 200,000 clones, over 80% seen once. The source material was peripheral blood. The receptor's source is a woman aged 55-69 years who had recovered from COVID-19.

In nucleotides, the CDR3 is TGCGCCAGCAGCCAGGGGGCAGGGGATCGCGCCAATCAGCCCCAGCATTTT. Its protein is CASSQGAGDRANQPQHF. This chain uses TRBV4-1 with TRBJ1-5, with a tentative D call TRBD1 (6 bases). CDR3 length: 17 residues. Germline CDR1 and CDR2: MGHRA and YSYEKL. V was clipped by 3 bases and J by 3 bases, with 18 bases between them.